These 16 T cell receptor beta chains originate from one sample sequenced in a study of shared clonotypes between healthy human individuals. Method: immunoSEQ multiplex PCR; TCRdb's copy keeps in-frame clones and lacks some. The table records around 2.5 million clones, approximately 94% of them present only once. The sequencing sample was made of naive CD4+ T cells from PBMCs. Subset denoted: CD45RA+ positively selected. The receptor set was obtained from a man younger than 35 in good health. Some clones in this sample may be carry-over from other donors' samples.

This chain joins TRBV29-1 and TRBJ2-3; 10 positions match TRBD1. Per germline, CDR1 SQVTM and CDR2 ANQGSEA. V trimming: 7 bases; J trimming: 4 bases; junction bases outside the gene matches: 8. The CDR3 runs 14 residues. The CDR3 DNA is TGCAGCGCGCTCCGCGACAGGGGGCCAGATACGCAGTATTTT. The encoded protein is CSALRDRGPDTQYF.

The genes are TRBV30 and TRBJ1-3; D is undetermined. This CDR3 region has 13 residues. V dropped 4 bases and J dropped 2 bases, with 9 bases sitting between them. Germline V CDR1 and CDR2: GTSNPN, SVGIG (reference sequence). CDR3 loop: CAWNTQAGNTIYF. CDR3 DNA: TGTGCCTGGAACACGCAAGCTGGAAACACCATATATTTT.

A remark on this clone: Other DNA sequences within the sample encode an identical CDR3. The chain is built from TRBV7-9 and TRBJ2-1; TRBD2 aligns across 7 bases. The CDR3 runs to 13 residues. Losses at the gene ends were 0 bases for V and 8 bases for J; bases not matched to a gene: 1. Germline assignment: CDR1 SEHNR and CDR2 FQNEAQ (reference sequence). The DNA for the CDR3 is TGTGCCAGCAGCTTAGCGGGAGGGGATGAGCAGTTCTTC. It codes for CASSLAGGDEQFF.

The chain uses TRBV7-2 and TRBJ2-1, with unresolved D. Germline CDR1 reads SGHTA; CDR2 reads FQGNSA. CDR3 length: 12 amino acids. V gave up 2 bases and J gave up 9 bases, with 8 bases separating them. CDR3 bases: TGTGCCAGCAGCTTAACTACAATTGAGCAGTTCTTC. Protein sequence: CASSLTTIEQFF.

The CDR3 region is CASSRRQAYEQYF. CDR3 DNA: TGTGCCAGTAGCCGTCGGCAGGCCTACGAGCAGTACTTC. The chain has TRBV19 and TRBJ2-7; D gene uncertain. In germline, CDR1 is LNHDA, CDR2 SQIVND (reference sequence). Trimming removed 6 bases from V and 2 bases from J, with 11 bases in between. The CDR3 is 13 residues long.

The chain links TRBV28 to TRBJ1-4; a weak D match, TRBD1 (5 bases). The CDR3 sequence is 14 residues long. V was cut by 5 bases and J by 13 bases, with 20 bases left in between. CDR1 is MDHEN and CDR2 is SYDVKM in the germline V gene. CDR3 coding DNA: TGTGCCAGCAGTGGGGGAGGAGAGCGATGGGGACTGTTTTTT. This sequence encodes CASSGGGERWGLFF.

Concerning this clone itself: This sample includes further DNA sequences coding for the same CDR3. The chain recombines TRBV5-1 with TRBJ2-1, with 14 bases that match TRBD2. CDR1 and CDR2 from the germline V gene are SGHRS and YFSETQ. J was trimmed by 8 bases and V by 2 bases; bases with no gene match: 6. The length of the CDR3 is 16 residues. CDR3 sequence: CASSLGLAGGLDEQFF. The CDR3 DNA sequence: TGCGCCAGCAGCTTAGGACTAGCGGGGGGCCTCGATGAGCAGTTCTTC.

The chain combines TRBV19 with TRBJ1-5; D is possibly TRBD1 (5 bases). Trimming stripped 3 bases from V and 4 bases from J, with 13 bases between. The CDR3 is made up of 15 amino acids. The germline V gene has CDR1 LNHDA and CDR2 SQIVND (reference sequence). The CDR3 DNA sequence: TGTGCCAGTAGTATCGTACGAGGGGAGAATCAGCCCCAGCATTTT. Residues: CASSIVRGENQPQHF.

This chain joins TRBV28 and TRBJ2-2; D is ambiguous. The CDR3 length is 12 residues. V shed 3 bases and J shed 6 bases, with 5 bases lying between them. CDR1 and CDR2 from the germline V gene are MDHEN and SYDVKM. CDR3: CASSFSAGELFF. Here the CDR3 DNA reads TGTGCCAGCAGTTTCTCTGCCGGGGAGCTGTTTTTT. The variable domain in full, with the rest retrieved from reference TRBV28 and TRBJ2-2, is DVKVTQSSRYLVKRTGEKVFLECVQDMDHENMFWYRQDPGLGLRLIYFSYDVKMKEKGDIPEGYSVSREKKERFSLILESASTNQTSMYLCASSFSAGELFFGEGSRLTVL.

The chain has TRBV10-2 and TRBJ1-2, with D hard to call. V gave up 0 bases and J gave up 5 bases, with 4 bases separating them. The length of the CDR3 is 12 residues. Germline V gives CDR1 WSHSY, CDR2 SAAADI. CDR3 coding DNA: TGCGCCAGCAGTGAGTCGGATTATGGCTACACCTTC. Protein product: CASSESDYGYTF.

The genes are TRBV6-5 and TRBJ1-1; the D gene is possibly TRBD1 (5 bases). Between the trimmed V and J ends, which lost 5 bases and 1 base, there was a span of 11 bases. The germline CDR1 and CDR2 sequences are MNHEY and SVGAGI. This CDR3 spans 14 amino acids. CDR3 sequence: CASSRQPSNTEAFF. The CDR3 nucleotides are TGTGCCAGCAGTCGACAGCCGTCGAACACTGAAGCTTTCTTT.

The rearrangement joins TRBV30 to TRBJ2-3; D may be TRBD1 or TRBD2 (5 bases each). Trimming left V 3 bases short and J 2 bases short, with 12 bases between. Looked up from germline, CDR1 is GTSNPN and CDR2 is SVGIG (reference sequence). This CDR3 has 14 amino acids. The CDR3 DNA reads as TGTGCCTGGAGCAGGGAGTCGGTCACAGATACGCAGTATTTT. Its protein is CAWSRESVTDTQYF.

CDR3: CASSLGLAAGTGELFF. Written as DNA, the CDR3 is TGTGCCAGCAGCCTCGGACTAGCGGCGGGAACCGGGGAGCTGTTTTTT. The chain has TRBV7-6 and TRBJ2-2; 10 nucleotides align to TRBD2. The germline V gene encodes CDR1 SGHVS and CDR2 FNYEAQ. This CDR3 comprises 16 residues. Germline trimming cut 5 bases from V and 5 bases from J; bases unmatched to any gene: 8.

The rearrangement joins TRBV2 to TRBJ2-7; D is possibly TRBD1 (6 bases). The CDR3 length is 12 residues. Germline values: CDR1 SNHLY, CDR2 FYNNEI. V was cut by 7 bases and J by 3 bases, with 10 bases left in between. CDR3 nucleotides: TGTGCCAGCACCACGGACAGCTACGAGCAGTACTTC. This gives the protein CASTTDSYEQYF.

The rearrangement uses TRBV15 and TRBJ2-1; D may match TRBD1 or TRBD2 (5 bases each). This CDR3 is 13 amino acids long. Per the germline V gene, CDR1 is LNHNV and CDR2 is YYDKDF (reference sequence). Trimming took 4 bases from V and 10 from J, leaving 14 bases between them. The CDR3 region has the DNA TGTGCCACCAGCATCCTATACCGGGACGAGCAGTTCTTC. Residues: CATSILYRDEQFF.

The chain carries TRBV28 and TRBJ2-7; D remains ambiguous. The CDR3 covers 12 residues. The germline CDR1 and CDR2 sequences are MDHEN and SYDVKM. V lost 4 bases to trimming and J lost 5 bases, with 9 bases between them. In DNA, the CDR3 is TGTGCCAGCAGTTCGATTCGGGACGAGCAGTACTTC. Its protein is CASSSIRDEQYF.